The present TCR beta chain was sequenced within a study of T cell clones after liver transplantation. About the research overall: Pre-transplant mixed lymphocyte reactions yielded third-party-reactive TCRbeta sequences as comparators for graft-donor-reactive sequences. Study-wide points: Small, mixed patient groups and varying post-transplant times limit these conclusions. A larger donor-reactive than third-party decline suggested partial antigen-specific deletion. Graft donor-reactive T cells may have migrated into the graft rather than being deleted.

Worth noting for this clone: Its matching antigen is unknown.

Germline V CDR1 and CDR2: LNHDA, SQIVND (reference sequence). V was clipped by 7 bases and J by 6 bases, with 11 bases between them. The CDR3 has 12 residues. The method was immunoSEQ multiplex PCR; TCRdb's version includes in-frame clones alone and lacks a portion of them. The data contain roughly 18,000 clones, 80% to 90% of them singletons. The V call is TRBV19, the J call TRBJ2-3; D may be TRBD1 (5 bases). This material consisted of CD8+ T cells from blood, taken almost 47 months after liver transplant. This sequence originates from a human patient who received a liver transplant. The graft donor may have given rise to some T cells. CDR3 DNA sequence: TGTGCCAGTAACTCAGGGCTTGATACGCAGTATTTT. Residues: CASNSGLDTQYF.